This TCR beta chain emerged from a study of blood T cell repertoires in COVID-19. Study information: COVID-19 samples, acute and convalescent, were from the United States, Italy and Spain. In each case, the material was cDNA or gDNA derived from T cells, B-cell-depleted T cells, or PBMCs.

Unmatched junction bases numbered 3, after V lost 4 bases and J lost 4 bases. Germline lookup yields CDR1 SGHAT and CDR2 FQNNGV. The CDR3 runs to 15 residues. In the source study's methods: Quantification of nucleated cells was approximated via reference gene primer amplification. Repertoires were generated with immunoSEQ multiplex PCR, while TCRdb's copy carries only in-frame clones and drops some. V and J calls and clone size are given by that table; D and trimming were obtained from the DNA. The sample lists about 34,000 clones, 80% occurring once. This TCR derives from a woman between 65 and 79 years old with acute or convalescent COVID-19. This chain uses TRBV11-2 with TRBJ2-1; 11 bases are a match to TRBD2. The sequencing sample was made of peripheral blood. CDR3 nucleotide sequence: TGTGCCAGCAGCTCAATAGCGGGGGGGTACAATGAGCAGTTCTTC. The encoded protein is CASSSIAGGYNEQFF.